A selection of T cell receptor beta chains follows, all from one sample in a study of T cells in Graves' hyperthyroidism and ophthalmopathy. Via MiXCR, TCRdb re-called the multiplex PCR reads, giving one row per CDR3 protein. Of a few hundred thousand distinct CDR3 sequences in the sample, roughly 46% were seen once. Material: peripheral blood or thyroid tissue (not recorded which). The receptors originated from a woman aged 18 to 35 with Graves' hyperthyroidism. CDR3s include the opening cysteine and the closing phenylalanine or tryptophan. Fields, in order: clone size, J gene, V gene, D gene, CDR3 DNA, CDR3 protein. A D gene is named only where the DNA matches it firmly. Size is stated for part of the rows, as once, few or many counts, or as a class when the clone is expanded.

. | TRBJ2-3 | TRBV5-1 | . | TGCGCCAGCAGCTTGTTAGGCTACCAAAACACAGATACGCAGTATTTT | CASSLLGYQNTDTQYF
few | TRBJ1-5 | TRBV2 | . | TGTGCCAGCAGTTTAGCACCGAGGGGGAATCAGCCCCAGCATTTT | CASSLAPRGNQPQHF
. | TRBJ2-7 | TRBV20-1 | . | TGCAGTGCCAGCAGCCAGAACGGGGGCCACTACGAGCAGTACTTC | CSASSQNGGHYEQYF
few | TRBJ1-3 | TRBV19 | . | TGTGCCAGTTATACAGGTTACTCTGGAAACACCATATATTTT | CASYTGYSGNTIYF
many | TRBJ1-4 | TRBV20-1 | . | TGCAGTGCTAGGATAAAAAATGAAAAACTGTTTTTT | CSARIKNEKLFF
few | TRBJ1-5 | TRBV20-1 | . | TGCAGTGCTAGGCAGCGGAGCAATCAGCCCCAGCATTTT | CSARQRSNQPQHF
once | TRBJ2-5 | TRBV7-2 | TRBD1 | TGTGCCAGCAGCCCCGTGGTAGGGACAGTCCATGAGACCCAGTACTTC | CASSPVVGTVHETQYF
few | TRBJ2-7 | TRBV5-4 | . | TGTGCCAGCAGCTTGTTCCCCGGTATAATCTCCCTGAGCTCCTACGAGCAGTACTTC | CASSLFPGIISLSSYEQYF
. | TRBJ2-7 | TRBV29-1 | . | TGTAGCGTTGGAGGGCCTCTGGAGCAGTACTTC | CSVGGPLEQYF
. | TRBJ2-2 | TRBV19 | TRBD2 | TGTGCCAGCAGTTCGGGGACTAGCGGGAGGATAGCCGGGGAGCTGTTTTTT | CASSSGTSGRIAGELFF
. | TRBJ2-7 | TRBV29-1 | TRBD1 | TGCAGCCTCGGGACAGGGATTTACGAGCAGTACTTC | CSLGTGIYEQYF
. | TRBJ1-5 | TRBV20-1 | . | TGCAGTGCTAGTTTCGGCGGACCCGCCAATCAGCCCCAGCATTTT | CSASFGGPANQPQHF
. | TRBJ1-2 | TRBV24-1 | TRBD1 | TGTGCCACCCCTCCTCGGACAGGGGACGGCTATGGCTACACCTTC | CATPPRTGDGYGYTF
many | TRBJ2-7 | TRBV10-3 | TRBD2 | TGTGCCATCACCTCGGGACTACTTCTTGGGGAGCAGTACTTC | CAITSGLLLGEQYF
many | TRBJ2-7 | TRBV5-6 | TRBD1 | TGTGCCAGCAGCTTTGCCGGACAGGACTACGAGCAGTACTTC | CASSFAGQDYEQYF
many | TRBJ2-7 | TRBV20-1 | . | TGCAGTGCTAGCCTAGACTACGAGCAGTACTTC | CSASLDYEQYF
many | TRBJ2-6 | TRBV4-2 | . | TGTGCCAGCAGCCAAGTATTTTCTGGGGCCAACGTCCTGACTTTC | CASSQVFSGANVLTF
. | TRBJ2-5 | TRBV7-7 | TRBD2 | TGTGCCAGCAGCCCCGCAGGCCTAGCGGGAGGGCAAGAGACCCAGTACTTC | CASSPAGLAGGQETQYF
few | TRBJ2-1 | TRBV10-3 | . | TGTGCCATCAGTGAGTCTCGTATGAGGGCTGAGCAGTTCTTC | CAISESRMRAEQFF
. | TRBJ1-1 | TRBV11-1 | . | TGTGCCAGCAGCTCGTTCCGGGACTTAAACACTGAAGCTTTCTTT | CASSSFRDLNTEAFF
many | TRBJ2-7 | TRBV29-1 | TRBD1 | TGCAGCGTAGACAGGGGGTTAAACGAGCAGTACTTC | CSVDRGLNEQYF
. | TRBJ1-1 | TRBV6-1 | . | TGTGCCAGCCAGGTAGGGGACACTGAAGCTTTCTTT | CASQVGDTEAFF
. | TRBJ1-1 | TRBV2 | . | TGTGCCAGCAGTGAAACACGGACTGAAGCTTTCTTT | CASSETRTEAFF
. | TRBJ1-2 | TRBV11-2 | TRBD1 | TGTGCCAGCTCACCTATTGGACAGGGAAGATTCTATGGCTACACCTTC | CASSPIGQGRFYGYTF
. | TRBJ1-5 | TRBV2 | . | TGTGCCATCCGAGTGGGAGGGCCTGCGAATGAGCATTTT | CAIRVGGPANEHF
few | TRBJ2-7 | TRBV6-1 | TRBD2 | TGTGCCAGCAGTTACGCTAGCGGTCAATCGTACGAGCAGTACTTC | CASSYASGQSYEQYF
many | TRBJ2-7 | TRBV27 | . | TGTGCCAGCAGTTTCGTCGGCAGAACCTACGAGCAGTACTTC | CASSFVGRTYEQYF
many | TRBJ1-4 | TRBV7-9 | . | TGTGCCAGCAGCTGGGGGACGTCTAATGAAAAACTGTTTTTT | CASSWGTSNEKLFF
. | TRBJ2-7 | TRBV29-1 | TRBD1 | TGCAGCGTTGATGGACAGGGGAAGCCCTACGAGCAGTACTTC | CSVDGQGKPYEQYF
. | TRBJ1-4 | TRBV2 | . | TGTGCCAGCAAGACAGATTCAGGGGAAAAACTGTTTTTT | CASKTDSGEKLFF
many | TRBJ2-5 | TRBV9 | . | TGTGCAACCTGTCCCAGGGAAGAGACCCAGTACTTC | CATCPREETQYF
. | TRBJ2-7 | TRBV29-1 | TRBD2 | TGCAGCGTTGAAGGGCAACCGGCCGGGACTAGCGGCCGGATCACTTACTACGAGCAGTACTTC | CSVEGQPAGTSGRITYYEQYF
many | TRBJ1-5 | TRBV4-1 | . | TGCGCCAGCAGCCAAGTGTCTGGCCGGGACAGCAATCAGCCCCAGCATTTT | CASSQVSGRDSNQPQHF
. | TRBJ1-2 | TRBV7-9 | . | TGTGCCAGCAGCTTTGCAGGGGCCGGCTACACCTTC | CASSFAGAGYTF
. | TRBJ2-2 | TRBV10-3 | . | TGTGCCAGCAGTTACGCGGACTGGGAGCTGTTTTTT | CASSYADWELFF
. | TRBJ2-7 | TRBV29-1 | TRBD1 | TGCAGCGTTGGCCCGACAGGGGGCAACGAGCAGTACTTC | CSVGPTGGNEQYF
. | TRBJ2-1 | TRBV29-1 | . | TGCAGCGTTGAAAACGGGGACCGAAGCTCCTACAATGAGCAGTTCTTC | CSVENGDRSSYNEQFF
. | TRBJ2-7 | TRBV7-3 | TRBD2 | TGTGCCAGCAGCTTAACAGCGGGAGCATCCTACAATGAGCAGTACTTC | CASSLTAGASYNEQYF
. | TRBJ2-2 | TRBV3-1 | TRBD1 | TGTGCCAGCAGCCAGGGACAGGGGGCGCAAACCGGGGAGCTGTTTTTT | CASSQGQGAQTGELFF
. | TRBJ2-1 | TRBV29-1 | . | TGCAGCGTCCCACCCCAGGGCTATTACAATGAGCAGTTCTTC | CSVPPQGYYNEQFF
once | TRBJ1-6 | TRBV20-1 | TRBD1 | TGCAGTGCTAGAGACCACCTCAGGGGGCGGACCTATAATTTACCCCTCCACTTT | CSARDHLRGRTYNLPLHF
many | TRBJ1-1 | TRBV12-3/TRBV12-4 | TRBD1 | TGTGCCAGCAGTTTAGAACAGGGGGGGGCTGGAAGGGAAGCTTTCTTT | CASSLEQGGAGREAFF
. | TRBJ1-4 | TRBV7-7 | . | TGTGCCAGCAGCTTAATCGAGCTCGAGGGCGTTTCGGGAAAACTGTTTTTT | CASSLIELEGVSGKLFF
many | TRBJ1-4 | TRBV20-1 | TRBD1 | TGCAGTGCTGGGACAGGGGGGGCTAATGAAAAACTGTTTTTT | CSAGTGGANEKLFF
. | TRBJ2-3 | TRBV19 | TRBD2 | TGTGCCAGTAGTGTCGCGGGGGGCGCAGATACGCAGTATTTT | CASSVAGGADTQYF
. | TRBJ2-7 | TRBV10-1 | . | TGCGCCAGCAGTGAGGACAGTGGCTCCTACGAGCAGTACTTC | CASSEDSGSYEQYF
many | TRBJ2-2 | TRBV9 | TRBD2 | TGTGCCAGCAGCGTAGGGGGTAGCGGGAGCACCGGGGAGCTGTTTTTT | CASSVGGSGSTGELFF
. | TRBJ2-5 | TRBV25-1 | TRBD2 | TGTGCCATCAGTGAGTCGGCAGCCCTGGGGACTAACCAAGAGACCCAGTACTTC | CAISESAALGTNQETQYF
once | TRBJ2-5 | TRBV20-1 | . | TGCAGTGCCAATTCCGGGAGCTTGGAGACCCAGTACTTC | CSANSGSLETQYF
few | TRBJ2-7 | TRBV6-5 | TRBD2 | TGTGCCAGCAGTTACTTGGGGGGGGACGAGCAGTACTTC | CASSYLGGDEQYF
many | TRBJ2-7 | TRBV6-2/TRBV6-3 | TRBD2 | TGTGCCAGCAGTTACATCCTAGCGGGAATCTACGAGCAGTACTTC | CASSYILAGIYEQYF
. | TRBJ1-1 | TRBV5-1 | TRBD1 | TGCGCCAGCAGCTTACCCTTTAGGGGTTACAGGGGGCGCCCGGACACTGAAGCTTTCTTT | CASSLPFRGYRGRPDTEAFF
. | TRBJ1-4 | TRBV29-1 | . | TGCAGCGTTAGGGCAGATGGAAAACTGTTTTTT | CSVRADGKLFF
once | TRBJ1-4 | TRBV7-9 | . | TGTGCCAGCAGCAACAGAGGAGGGGACAATGAAAAACTGTTTTTT | CASSNRGGDNEKLFF
. | TRBJ2-7 | TRBV29-1 | TRBD1 | TGCAGCGTCCTCGGACAGGGGGGTGCCTACGAGCAGTACTTC | CSVLGQGGAYEQYF
many | TRBJ1-5 | TRBV27 | TRBD1 | TGTGCCACCCGGACAGGGATGGACAATCAGCCCCAGCATTTT | CATRTGMDNQPQHF
. | TRBJ2-7 | TRBV10-3 | TRBD1 | TGTGCCATCAGTGGGACAGGGGAAGACGAGCAGTACTTC | CAISGTGEDEQYF
once | TRBJ2-5 | TRBV18 | . | TGTGCCAGCTCACCGCCGGGACTCTCGGAGAAAAGGGACTTC | CASSPPGLSEKRDF
. | TRBJ2-5 | TRBV7-9 | TRBD2 | TGTGCCAGCAGCCAGGGACTAGCGGGAGCGCCCGGGGAGCAGTACTTC | CASSQGLAGAPGEQYF